Listed below are T cell receptor beta chains from one sample, sequenced in a study of response to subunit inactivated influenza vaccine. Via MiXCR, TCRdb re-called the RT-PCR reads, giving one row per CDR3 protein. This sample has approximately 520,000 distinct CDR3 sequences; 25% occur once, and the top ten carry about 1.9%. The specimen comprised CD4+ T cells sorted from PBMCs, sampled 4 to 6 days after vaccination. All receptors derive from a man aged 50 to 60 who received an inactivated influenza vaccine. The CDR3 runs from the conserved cysteine through the conserved F or W. The order of the fields is D gene, clone size, J gene, V gene, CDR3 DNA, CDR3 protein. D genes are given only for firm matches. Some rows mark clone size as missing; the rest say once, few, many or name a class of expanded clone.

D: -; size: -; J: TRBJ2-3; V: TRBV14; DNA: TGTGCCAGCAGCCGGAACCTGCAAGATACGCAGTATTTT; CDR3: CASSRNLQDTQYF
D: TRBD2; size: few; J: TRBJ2-1; V: TRBV11-1; DNA: TGTGCCAGCAGCTTACTCCCTGTGTCTAGCGGGAGCTCCTACAATGAGCAGTTCTTC; CDR3: CASSLLPVSSGSSYNEQFF
D: TRBD2; size: many; J: TRBJ2-3; V: TRBV29-1; DNA: TGCAGCTACCGGACTAGCGGAGGGAGGGCGGATACGCAGTATTTT; CDR3: CSYRTSGGRADTQYF
D: -; size: -; J: TRBJ1-4; V: TRBV12-3/TRBV12-4; DNA: TGTGCCAGCAGGACAAACGGATTAAGGAGTGAAAAACTGTTTTTT; CDR3: CASRTNGLRSEKLFF
D: -; size: many; J: TRBJ1-1; V: TRBV7-9; DNA: TGTGCCAGCAGCACAACAATGACTGAAGCTTTCTTT; CDR3: CASSTTMTEAFF
D: -; size: few; J: TRBJ1-1; V: TRBV5-6; DNA: TGTGCCAGCAGCTTGAGGGGGATTCCTGAAGCTTTCTTT; CDR3: CASSLRGIPEAFF
D: TRBD1; size: -; J: TRBJ1-6; V: TRBV5-1; DNA: TGCGCCAGCAGCTTTACGACAGGGGGCCGGGATTCACCCCTCCACTTT; CDR3: CASSFTTGGRDSPLHF
D: -; size: -; J: TRBJ2-3; V: TRBV18; DNA: TGTGCCAGCTCACCCCTAAGCGGGAGCACAGATACGCAGTATTTT; CDR3: CASSPLSGSTDTQYF
D: -; size: -; J: TRBJ2-5; V: TRBV9; DNA: TGTGCCAGCGGGGGGGCAGGGGGAATCGGAGAGACCCAGTACTTC; CDR3: CASGGAGGIGETQYF
D: TRBD2; size: -; J: TRBJ2-5; V: TRBV3-1; DNA: TGTGCCAGCAGCCCACCGTACCAACTAGCGCCTCAAGAGACCCAGTACTTC; CDR3: CASSPPYQLAPQETQYF
D: -; size: many; J: TRBJ2-7; V: TRBV7-6; DNA: TGTGCCAGCACCCTAGGGCCAGTGAGTGGCTACGAGCAGTACTTC; CDR3: CASTLGPVSGYEQYF
D: -; size: few; J: TRBJ1-1; V: TRBV27; DNA: TGTGCCAGCCGATACCCCAACGCGCAGAACACTGAAGCTTTCTTT; CDR3: CASRYPNAQNTEAFF
D: TRBD1; size: many; J: TRBJ2-3; V: TRBV5-1; DNA: TGCGCCAGCAGCCTGGGGACAGGGGCCGATACGCAGTATTTT; CDR3: CASSLGTGADTQYF
D: -; size: -; J: TRBJ1-1; V: TRBV29-1; DNA: TGCAGCGTTGCCCCCCGAAGGGGGGGTGTGAACACTGAAGCTTTCTTT; CDR3: CSVAPRRGGVNTEAFF
D: -; size: few; J: TRBJ2-7; V: TRBV2; DNA: TGTGCCAGTACGGACTGGAGGGAAACCTACGAGCAGTACTTC; CDR3: CASTDWRETYEQYF
D: -; size: many; J: TRBJ1-2; V: TRBV20-1; DNA: TGCAGTGCTACAGGGAACTATGGCTACACCTTC; CDR3: CSATGNYGYTF
D: -; size: -; J: TRBJ1-5; V: TRBV12-3/TRBV12-4; DNA: TGTGCCAGCAGCCAAGGACAGCAAGGCCAGCCCCAGCATTTT; CDR3: CASSQGQQGQPQHF
D: -; size: -; J: TRBJ2-5; V: TRBV7-9; DNA: TGTGCCAGCAGCGGAAGACAGGGAGGGGGTTTCCAAGAGACCCAGTACTTC; CDR3: CASSGRQGGGFQETQYF
D: TRBD1; size: -; J: TRBJ2-2; V: TRBV24-1; DNA: TGTGCCACCCAAACGAAGGGACAGACGAACACCGGGGAGCTGTTTTTT; CDR3: CATQTKGQTNTGELFF
D: TRBD2; size: few; J: TRBJ2-5; V: TRBV29-1; DNA: TGCAGCGTTGAATGGGTCGAGGTGACTAGCGGGAGGGCCGGGGGAGAGACCCAGTACTTC; CDR3: CSVEWVEVTSGRAGGETQYF
D: TRBD2; size: many; J: TRBJ2-3; V: TRBV20-1; DNA: TGCAGTGGACTAGCGAGGACAGATACGCAGTATTTT; CDR3: CSGLARTDTQYF
D: -; size: -; J: TRBJ1-3; V: TRBV6-2/TRBV6-3; DNA: TGTGCCAGCACCGGGAGCCCTCGCTCTGGAAACACCATATATTTT; CDR3: CASTGSPRSGNTIYF
D: -; size: -; J: TRBJ2-7; V: TRBV20-1; DNA: TGCAGTGCTAGTATGGATTTTGGCGAGCAGTACTTC; CDR3: CSASMDFGEQYF
D: -; size: -; J: TRBJ2-7; V: TRBV6-5; DNA: TGTGCCAGCAGTTATATTGGGGGCGAGCAGTACTTC; CDR3: CASSYIGGEQYF
D: TRBD2; size: -; J: TRBJ2-5; V: TRBV6-2/TRBV6-3; DNA: TGTGCCACCGTACACAGCGGGAGCTGGCAGACCCAGTACTTC; CDR3: CATVHSGSWQTQYF
D: TRBD1; size: few; J: TRBJ2-2; V: TRBV12-3/TRBV12-4; DNA: TGTGCCAGCAATTTGGGACAGGGTCGCACCGGGGAGCTGTTTTTT; CDR3: CASNLGQGRTGELFF
D: TRBD1; size: -; J: TRBJ2-5; V: TRBV25-1; DNA: TGTGCCAGCAGTGCTTACGGACAGGGGGCGGGGGAGACCCAGTACTTC; CDR3: CASSAYGQGAGETQYF
D: -; size: few; J: TRBJ2-5; V: TRBV29-1; DNA: TGCAGCGTTGTGGTAGGGGTTTCGGAGACCCAGTACTTC; CDR3: CSVVVGVSETQYF
D: -; size: -; J: TRBJ2-7; V: TRBV18; DNA: TGTGCCAGCTCACCAGGGCTTGAGTACGAGCAGTACTTC; CDR3: CASSPGLEYEQYF
D: -; size: few; J: TRBJ2-7; V: TRBV5-1; DNA: TGCGCCAGCAGCTTCTCAGGGTTGAGCTACGAGCAGTACTTC; CDR3: CASSFSGLSYEQYF
D: -; size: few; J: TRBJ2-7; V: TRBV4-2; DNA: TGTGCCAGCAGCCAGTCAAGGGGCGAGCAGTACTTC; CDR3: CASSQSRGEQYF
D: TRBD2; size: few; J: TRBJ2-1; V: TRBV4-2; DNA: TGTGCCAGCAGCCAAGATAGTCTTGGCGGGAGGGCCACTGAGCAGTTCTTC; CDR3: CASSQDSLGGRATEQFF
D: TRBD2; size: many; J: TRBJ2-4; V: TRBV6-5; DNA: TGTGCCAGCAGTTTAGGGACTAGCGGGAAAAACATTCAGTACTTC; CDR3: CASSLGTSGKNIQYF
D: -; size: few; J: TRBJ1-5; V: TRBV6-1; DNA: TGTGCCAGCAGTGAGAACGGGTTCAATCAGCCCCAGCATTTT; CDR3: CASSENGFNQPQHF
D: TRBD2; size: -; J: TRBJ2-3; V: TRBV28; DNA: TGTGCCAGCAGTATAGTAGCGGGAGGGCCCTCCTTAAACACAGATACGCAGTATTTT; CDR3: CASSIVAGGPSLNTDTQYF
D: TRBD2; size: few; J: TRBJ2-1; V: TRBV7-9; DNA: TGTGCCAGCAGCGACCCACTAGCGGGAAAAAACAATGAGCAGTTCTTC; CDR3: CASSDPLAGKNNEQFF
D: -; size: -; J: TRBJ1-1; V: TRBV5-8; DNA: TGTGCCAGCAGCTTGCAGGGTACGGGGGACACTGAAGCTTTCTTT; CDR3: CASSLQGTGDTEAFF
D: TRBD2; size: few; J: TRBJ2-7; V: TRBV20-1; DNA: TGCAGTGCTAGAGATCCTCGAGCGGGGGGCCGTTCCTACGAGCAGTACTTC; CDR3: CSARDPRAGGRSYEQYF
D: -; size: -; J: TRBJ2-1; V: TRBV19; DNA: TGTGCCAGTAGTATAGAAGGACGTTACAATGAGCAGTTCTTC; CDR3: CASSIEGRYNEQFF
D: TRBD1; size: -; J: TRBJ2-7; V: TRBV11-2; DNA: TGTGCCAGCGACCGGGACAGCCCCTACGAGCAGTACTTC; CDR3: CASDRDSPYEQYF
D: TRBD1; size: -; J: TRBJ1-5; V: TRBV6-1; DNA: TGTGCCAGCAGTGCGGGACAGGGGAGCAATCAGCCCCAGCATTTT; CDR3: CASSAGQGSNQPQHF
D: -; size: -; J: TRBJ2-7; V: TRBV7-2; DNA: TGTGCCAGCAGCCCTGCCCCTACGGGTCTCGGGCAGTACTTC; CDR3: CASSPAPTGLGQYF
D: TRBD2; size: few; J: TRBJ2-7; V: TRBV20-1; DNA: TGCAGTGCTGGACTAGCAATTCGCTACGAGCAGTACTTC; CDR3: CSAGLAIRYEQYF
D: TRBD1; size: -; J: TRBJ2-2; V: TRBV5-5; DNA: TGTGCCAGCAGCCAACAGGGGGTGTTGGCCGGGGAGCTGTTTTTT; CDR3: CASSQQGVLAGELFF
D: TRBD2; size: few; J: TRBJ2-1; V: TRBV20-1; DNA: TGCAGTGCTAGCCCCCTCGGGGGGTTTCATATCAATGAGCAGTTCTTC; CDR3: CSASPLGGFHINEQFF
D: TRBD2; size: -; J: TRBJ2-4; V: TRBV11-2; DNA: TGTGCCAGCAGCTTAGATTCAGGACTAGCGGGACTAGCCAAAAACATTCAGTACTTC; CDR3: CASSLDSGLAGLAKNIQYF
D: TRBD1; size: few; J: TRBJ2-7; V: TRBV12-3/TRBV12-4; DNA: TGTGCCAGCAGTTTAGGGGACAGCTTCTCCTACGAGCAGTACTTC; CDR3: CASSLGDSFSYEQYF
D: -; size: -; J: TRBJ2-5; V: TRBV9; DNA: TGTGCCAGCAGCGTATCCGGGCGGGGAGAGACCCAGTACTTC; CDR3: CASSVSGRGETQYF
D: TRBD1; size: -; J: TRBJ2-1; V: TRBV20-1; DNA: TGCAGTGCTTTGGGGACAGGGCTTTTCTCCTACAATGAGCAGTTCTTC; CDR3: CSALGTGLFSYNEQFF
D: TRBD2; size: few; J: TRBJ2-3; V: TRBV5-1; DNA: TGCGCCAGCAGCTTTTCTTGGACTAGCGCTAGCACAGATACGCAGTATTTT; CDR3: CASSFSWTSASTDTQYF
D: TRBD2; size: -; J: TRBJ2-5; V: TRBV5-1; DNA: TGCGCCAGCAGCCCGGTTCGGGGGGGAGAGACCCAGTACTTC; CDR3: CASSPVRGGETQYF
D: TRBD2; size: few; J: TRBJ2-3; V: TRBV20-1; DNA: TGCAGTGCTCGTGACAGAGCGGGATCAGGCACAGATACGCAGTATTTT; CDR3: CSARDRAGSGTDTQYF
D: TRBD2; size: -; J: TRBJ2-7; V: TRBV5-1; DNA: TGCGCCAGCGGCCGGGGACTAGAAGCCTACGAGCAGTACTTC; CDR3: CASGRGLEAYEQYF